This T cell receptor beta chain came from a study of cytomegalovirus exposure and HLA in healthy donors. The ends were cut back, 3 bases at V and 5 bases at J, with 17 bases in the middle. The CDR3 loop spans 16 amino acids. Germline V CDR1 and CDR2: ENHRY, SYGVKD. Donors were drawn from the approximately 120-subject validation cohort, separate from the roughly 670-subject first cohort. Only in-frame clones appear in the TCRdb table, and some are missing; sequencing was by immunoSEQ multiplex PCR. Found here are approximately 190,000 clones, approximately 80% of them singletons; the top ten hold about an eighth. General study points: The finding came from a later analysis; first-cohort TCR clusters tended to co-occur in the approximately 120 validation repertoires. In vitro, three CMV-associated chains proved specific for CMV antigens. Most TCR sequences proved rare, with some public TCRs found in many donors.

Comment on this clone: Its antigen is still unknown.

Sequencing was carried out using PBMCs. The receptor comes from a woman in her 30s in good health and CMV-seropositive. This chain links TRBV10-3 with TRBJ2-1, with D possibly TRBD2 on 7 matching bases. The CDR3 region is CAISDIPGRGDNEQFF. In DNA form, the CDR3 reads TGTGCCATCAGTGACATCCCGGGGAGGGGGGACAATGAGCAGTTCTTC.